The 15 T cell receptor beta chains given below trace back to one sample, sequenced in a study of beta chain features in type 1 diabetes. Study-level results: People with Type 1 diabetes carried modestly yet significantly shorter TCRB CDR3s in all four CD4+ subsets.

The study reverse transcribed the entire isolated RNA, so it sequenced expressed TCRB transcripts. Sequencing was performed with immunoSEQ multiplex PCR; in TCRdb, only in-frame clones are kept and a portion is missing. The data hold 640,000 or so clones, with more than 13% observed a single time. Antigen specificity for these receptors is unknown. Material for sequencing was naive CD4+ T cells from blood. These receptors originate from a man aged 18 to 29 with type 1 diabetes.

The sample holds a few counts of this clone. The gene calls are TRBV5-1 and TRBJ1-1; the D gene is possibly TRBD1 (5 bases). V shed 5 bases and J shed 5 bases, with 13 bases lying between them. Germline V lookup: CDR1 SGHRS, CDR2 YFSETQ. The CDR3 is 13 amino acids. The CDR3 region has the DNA TGCGCCAGCAGTGAAGGGGTAGGGACTGAAGCTTTCTTT. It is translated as CASSEGVGTEAFF.

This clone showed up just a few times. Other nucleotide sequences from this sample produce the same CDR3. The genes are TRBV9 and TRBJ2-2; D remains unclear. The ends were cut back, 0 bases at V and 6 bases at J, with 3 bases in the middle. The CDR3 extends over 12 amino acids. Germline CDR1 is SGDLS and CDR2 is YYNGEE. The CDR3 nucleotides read TGTGCCAGCAGCGTAGTTGCCGGGGAGCTGTTTTTT. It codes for CASSVVAGELFF.

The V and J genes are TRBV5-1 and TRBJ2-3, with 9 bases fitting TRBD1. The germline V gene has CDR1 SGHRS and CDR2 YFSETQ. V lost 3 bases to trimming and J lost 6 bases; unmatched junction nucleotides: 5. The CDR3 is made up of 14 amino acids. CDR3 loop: CASSSQGTGDTQYF. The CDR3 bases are TGCGCCAGCAGCTCACAGGGGACAGGGGATACGCAGTATTTT.

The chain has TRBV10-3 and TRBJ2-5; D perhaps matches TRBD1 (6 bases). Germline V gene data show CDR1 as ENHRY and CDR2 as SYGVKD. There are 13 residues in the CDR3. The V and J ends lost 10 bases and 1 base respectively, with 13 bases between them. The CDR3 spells CATTNRVQETQYF. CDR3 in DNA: TGTGCCACCACCAACAGGGTCCAAGAGACCCAGTACTTC.

The CDR3 loop is CASSLAASGRDEQFF. In nucleotides, the CDR3 is TGCGCCAGCAGCTTGGCGGCTAGCGGGCGGGATGAGCAGTTCTTC. The chain is built from TRBV5-1 and TRBJ2-1, with 8 bases matching TRBD2. CDR3 size: 15 residues. Trimming cost V 0 bases and J 8 bases; bases outside gene matches: 7. In germline, CDR1 is SGHRS, CDR2 YFSETQ.

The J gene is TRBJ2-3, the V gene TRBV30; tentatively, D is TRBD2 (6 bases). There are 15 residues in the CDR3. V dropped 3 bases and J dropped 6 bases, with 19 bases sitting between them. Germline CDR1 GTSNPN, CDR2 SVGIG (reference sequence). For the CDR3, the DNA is TGTGCCTGGAGACCGGGAGTCTCAACATCGGATACGCAGTATTTT. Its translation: CAWRPGVSTSDTQYF. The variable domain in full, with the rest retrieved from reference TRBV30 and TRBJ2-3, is SQTIHQWPATLVQPVGSPLSLECTVEGTSNPNLYWYRQAAGRGLQLLFYSVGIGQISSEVPQNLSASRPQDRQFILSSKKLLLSDSGFYLCAWRPGVSTSDTQYFGPGTRLTVL.

The CDR3 here is CASSLAQGAWTEAFF. The CDR3 bases are TGTGCCAGCAGTTTGGCACAGGGGGCATGGACTGAAGCTTTCTTT. The chain links TRBV28 to TRBJ1-1, with 9 nucleotides matching TRBD1. The CDR3 contains 15 residues. V shed 3 bases, J shed 5 bases, and the junction held 7 bases outside the gene matches. Germline assignment: CDR1 MDHEN and CDR2 SYDVKM. The full variable domain, rest sourced from reference TRBV28 and TRBJ1-1, is DVKVTQSSRYLVKRTGEKVFLECVQDMDHENMFWYRQDPGLGLRLIYFSYDVKMKEKGDIPEGYSVSREKKERFSLILESASTNQTSMYLCASSLAQGAWTEAFFGQGTRLTVV.

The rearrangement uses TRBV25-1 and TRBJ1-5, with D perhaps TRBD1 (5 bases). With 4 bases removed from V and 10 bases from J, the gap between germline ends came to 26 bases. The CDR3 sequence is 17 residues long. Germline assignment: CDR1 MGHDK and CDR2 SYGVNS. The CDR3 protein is CASSAPRDGGWKDPQHF. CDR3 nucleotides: TGTGCCAGCAGTGCCCCCCGGGACGGAGGCTGGAAGGACCCCCAGCATTTT.

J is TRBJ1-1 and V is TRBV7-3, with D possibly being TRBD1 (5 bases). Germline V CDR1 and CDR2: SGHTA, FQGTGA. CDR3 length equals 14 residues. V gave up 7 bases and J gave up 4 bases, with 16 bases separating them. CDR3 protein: CASTSGSGGTEAFF. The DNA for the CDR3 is TGTGCCAGCACGTCAGGTTCCGGGGGCACTGAAGCTTTCTTT.

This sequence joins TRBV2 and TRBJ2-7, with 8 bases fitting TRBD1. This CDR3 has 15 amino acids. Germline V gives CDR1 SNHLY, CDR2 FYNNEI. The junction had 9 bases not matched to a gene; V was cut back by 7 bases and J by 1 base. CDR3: CASTTLGQGSYEQYF. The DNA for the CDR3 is TGTGCCAGCACCACTCTAGGACAGGGTTCCTACGAGCAGTACTTC.

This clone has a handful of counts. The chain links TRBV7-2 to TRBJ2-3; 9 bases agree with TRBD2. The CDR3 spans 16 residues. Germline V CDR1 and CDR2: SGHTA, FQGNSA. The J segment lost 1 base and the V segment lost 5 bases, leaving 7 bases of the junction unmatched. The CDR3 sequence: CASSPLSGGGTDTQYF. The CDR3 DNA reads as TGTGCCAGCAGCCCCCTTAGCGGGGGAGGCACAGATACGCAGTATTTT. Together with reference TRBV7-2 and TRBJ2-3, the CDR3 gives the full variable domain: GAGVSQSPSNKVTEKGKDVELRCDPISGHTALYWYRQSLGQGLEFLIYFQGNSAPDKSGLPSDRFSAERTGGSVSTLTIQRTQQEDSAVYLCASSPLSGGGTDTQYFGPGTRLTVL.

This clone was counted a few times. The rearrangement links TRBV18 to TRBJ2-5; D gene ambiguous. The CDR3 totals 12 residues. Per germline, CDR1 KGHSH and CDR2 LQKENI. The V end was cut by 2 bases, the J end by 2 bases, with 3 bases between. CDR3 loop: CASSPWQETQYF. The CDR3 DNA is TGTGCCAGCTCACCATGGCAAGAGACCCAGTACTTC. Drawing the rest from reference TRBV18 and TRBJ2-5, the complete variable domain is NAGVMQNPRHLVRRRGQEARLRCSPMKGHSHVYWYRQLPEEGLKFMVYLQKENIIDESGMPKERFSAEFPKEGPSILRIQQVVRGDSAAYFCASSPWQETQYFGPGTRLLVL.

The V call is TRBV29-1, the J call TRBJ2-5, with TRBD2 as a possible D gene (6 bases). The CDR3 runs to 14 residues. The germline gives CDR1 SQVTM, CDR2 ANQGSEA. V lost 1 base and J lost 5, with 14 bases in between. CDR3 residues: CSVEVAGWSETQYF. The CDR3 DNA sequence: TGCAGCGTTGAAGTGGCGGGGTGGTCGGAGACCCAGTACTTC.

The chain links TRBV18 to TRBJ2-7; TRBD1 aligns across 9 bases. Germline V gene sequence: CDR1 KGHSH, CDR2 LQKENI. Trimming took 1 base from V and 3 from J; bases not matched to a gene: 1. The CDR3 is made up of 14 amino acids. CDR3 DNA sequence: TGTGCCAGCTCACCACTGGACAGGGGCTACGAGCAGTACTTC. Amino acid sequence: CASSPLDRGYEQYF.

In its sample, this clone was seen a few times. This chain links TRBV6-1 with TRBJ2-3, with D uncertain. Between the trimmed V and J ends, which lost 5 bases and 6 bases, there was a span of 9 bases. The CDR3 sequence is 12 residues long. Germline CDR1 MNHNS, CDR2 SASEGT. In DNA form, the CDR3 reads TGTGCCAGCAGTCGGTTAAAGGATACGCAGTATTTT. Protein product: CASSRLKDTQYF.